This entry lists 8 T cell receptor beta chains sequenced from one sample in a study of blood T cell repertoires in COVID-19. Using immunoSEQ multiplex PCR, the repertoire was profiled, and TCRdb retains in-frame clones only, with some absent. The repertoire holds about 170,000 clones, with over 80% as singletons. Sequencing was carried out using peripheral blood. The receptors originated from a woman aged 45 to 65 with acute or convalescent COVID-19.

The chain joins TRBV18 to TRBJ2-7; the D is unclear. Germline V gives CDR1 KGHSH, CDR2 LQKENI. The CDR3 totals 13 residues. V was cut by 0 bases and J by 2 bases, with 5 bases left in between. CDR3 nucleotide sequence: TGTGCCAGCTCACCACCCAGTCCCTACGAGCAGTACTTC. It is translated as CASSPPSPYEQYF.

The rearrangement joins TRBV3-1 (or the pseudogene TRBV3-2) to TRBJ1-2; D is unresolved. V was shortened by 0 bases and J by 2 bases, with 10 bases between the two germline ends. Germline V lookup: CDR1 LGHDT, CDR2 YNNKEL (reference sequence). The length of the CDR3 is 15 residues. The CDR3 region has the DNA TGTGCCAGCAGCCAAGAGGTGGGAGGGAACTATGGCTACACCTTC. It is translated as CASSQEVGGNYGYTF.

V usage is TRBV9 and J usage is TRBJ2-1, with TRBD1 as a possible D gene (5 bases). V was cut by 0 bases and J by 5 bases, with 12 bases left in between. The CDR3 has 15 residues. The germline gives CDR1 SGDLS, CDR2 YYNGEE. CDR3: CASSVVAGANNEQFF. The CDR3 DNA is TGTGCCAGCAGCGTAGTAGCTGGGGCTAACAATGAGCAGTTCTTC.

This chain connects TRBV12-3 or TRBV12-4 to TRBJ2-7; possible D gene TRBD1, 6 bases. The germline V and J ends were trimmed by 5 bases and 5 bases, with 13 bases remaining between them. The CDR3 sequence is 13 residues long. The CDR3 bases are TGTGCCAGCAGTCTGCACAGGGTGCACGAGCAGTACTTC. This gives the protein CASSLHRVHEQYF.

The chain is built from TRBV6-6 and TRBJ2-1, with 9 bases matching TRBD1. After removal of 2 bases from V and 8 bases from J, the junction contained 7 bases not matched to a gene. The germline V gene encodes CDR1 MNHNY and CDR2 SVGAGI (reference sequence). The CDR3 contains 15 residues. CDR3 residues: CASSYRDRARDEQFF. The CDR3 region has the DNA TGTGCCAGCAGTTACCGGGACAGGGCGCGGGATGAGCAGTTCTTC.

The rearrangement links TRBV6-1 to TRBJ2-6; weak D call: TRBD2 (6 bases). V lost 0 bases and J lost 0, with 12 bases in between. Germline CDR1 is MNHNS and CDR2 is SASEGT. CDR3 length: 18 amino acids. The CDR3 region is CASSEAGGGLSGANVLTF. The CDR3 region has the DNA TGTGCCAGCAGTGAAGCGGGAGGCGGGCTCTCTGGGGCCAACGTCCTGACTTTC.

The V call is TRBV19, the J call TRBJ2-2; a possible D gene is TRBD2 (6 bases). This CDR3 comprises 15 residues. V gave up 4 bases and J gave up 4 bases, with 13 bases separating them. The germline CDR1 and CDR2 sequences are LNHDA and SQIVND (reference sequence). The CDR3, as DNA: TGTGCCAGTAGTACCGTCGGAGGGATCACCGGGGAGCTGTTTTTT. This gives the protein CASSTVGGITGELFF.

This chain connects TRBV2 to TRBJ2-2; maybe TRBD2 (6 bases). V dropped 3 bases and J dropped 5 bases, with 16 bases sitting between them. CDR3 length: 16 amino acids. Per germline, CDR1 SNHLY and CDR2 FYNNEI. CDR3 DNA sequence: TGTGCCAGCAGTGAGAGAACGGGAGTAGGGACCGGGGAGCTGTTTTTT. It is translated as CASSERTGVGTGELFF.